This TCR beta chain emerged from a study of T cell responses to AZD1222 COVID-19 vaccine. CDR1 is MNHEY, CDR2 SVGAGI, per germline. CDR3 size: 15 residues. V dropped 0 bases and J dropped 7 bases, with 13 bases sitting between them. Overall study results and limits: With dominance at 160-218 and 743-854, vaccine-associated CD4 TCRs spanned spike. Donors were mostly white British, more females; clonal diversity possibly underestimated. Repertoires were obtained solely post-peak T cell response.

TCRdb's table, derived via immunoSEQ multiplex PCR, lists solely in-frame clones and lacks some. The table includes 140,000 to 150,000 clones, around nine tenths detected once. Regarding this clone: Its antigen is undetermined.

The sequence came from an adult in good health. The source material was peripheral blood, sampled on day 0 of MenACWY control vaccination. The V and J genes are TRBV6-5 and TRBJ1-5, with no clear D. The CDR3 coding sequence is TGTGCCAGCAGTTACTCGACTAATCGAGGCCAGCCCCAGCATTTT. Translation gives CASSYSTNRGQPQHF.